The source of this TCR beta chain is a study of blood T cell repertoires in COVID-19. Study as a whole: Sources were T cells, B-cell-depleted T cells, or PBMCs; the material itself was cDNA or gDNA.

In its sample, this clone was seen a few times. The junction had 7 bases not matched to a gene; V was cut back by 3 bases and J by 8 bases. This CDR3 comprises 15 residues. Germline lookup yields CDR1 SGDLS and CDR2 YYNGEE. Data came from immunoSEQ multiplex PCR; TCRdb stores just in-frame clones and leaves some out. This sample yields about 480,000 clones, of which about 85% are seen a single time; approximately 8% belongs to the top ten. This chain connects TRBV9 to TRBJ1-4; 10 nucleotides match TRBD1. Sequenced sample: PBMCs or T cells enriched from blood (not recorded which). The receptor was derived from a woman between 55 and 75 years old who had recovered from COVID-19. CDR3 loop: CASSASGTGAEKLFF. The CDR3 DNA is TGTGCCAGCAGCGCCTCCGGGACAGGGGCGGAAAAACTGTTTTTT.